This passage covers 7 T cell receptor beta chains from one sample sequenced in a study of T cells in Graves' hyperthyroidism and ophthalmopathy. TCR beta CDR3 region amplification was performed from RNA transcripts. First-round RT-PCR of the TCR CDR3 relied on the HTBI primer set. TCRdb ran MiXCR on the multiplex PCR reads and lists one entry per CDR3 protein. Found here are about 620,000 distinct CDR3 sequences, about 16% of them singletons; the top ten hold 3.5% to 4%. Material for sequencing was blood. These receptors originate from a woman aged 30 to 39 with Graves' hyperthyroidism.

This clonotype was seen only a few times. The V call is TRBV18, the J call TRBJ2-1; tentatively, D is TRBD2 (6 bases). This CDR3 is built from 15 residues. V lost 3 bases and J lost 7, with 16 bases in between. Germline V gene sequence: CDR1 KGHSH, CDR2 LQKENI. CDR3 in DNA: TGTGCCAGCTCACCTTCATACGGGAGTGGGAATGAGCAGTTCTTC. It codes for CASSPSYGSGNEQFF.

There are many counts of this clonotype. This chain connects TRBV7-2 to TRBJ2-5; D is undetermined. CDR1 is SGHTA, CDR2 FQGNSA, per germline. The CDR3 runs to 13 residues. V was clipped by 5 bases and J by 0 bases, with 7 bases between them. CDR3 in DNA: TGTGCCAGCAGCATGCGAGACCAAGAGACCCAGTACTTC. Amino acids: CASSMRDQETQYF.

This clonotype has ten or more counts. The rearrangement uses TRBV28 and TRBJ2-1; 7 nucleotides line up with TRBD2. Looked up from germline, CDR1 is MDHEN and CDR2 is SYDVKM. The V segment lost 2 bases and the J segment 6 bases; nucleotides outside the gene matches: 16. The CDR3 is made up of 18 amino acids. Written as DNA, the CDR3 is TGTGCCAGCAGTTTAAATTACCCGTTGGCGGGAGCCTCCAATGAGCAGTTCTTC. Translating it yields CASSLNYPLAGASNEQFF.

This clonotype has more than one count but fewer than ten. The gene calls are TRBV5-1 and TRBJ2-7; 7 nucleotides agree with TRBD2. There are 15 residues in the CDR3. J was trimmed by 2 bases and V by 0 bases; bases with no gene match: 5. Germline values: CDR1 SGHRS, CDR2 YFSETQ. CDR3 in amino acids: CASSLELAPTYEQYF. The CDR3 DNA sequence: TGCGCCAGCAGCTTGGAACTAGCGCCAACCTACGAGCAGTACTTC.

This clonotype appeared many times. The chain carries TRBV2 and TRBJ1-5; TRBD1 is a possible D gene (5 bases). CDR1 and CDR2 (germline): SNHLY, FYNNEI. This CDR3 has 15 residues. V shed 4 bases and J shed 6 bases, with 16 bases lying between them. CDR3 sequence: CASSVGRVNSQPQHF. The CDR3 DNA sequence: TGTGCCAGCAGTGTTGGCAGGGTAAACAGTCAGCCCCAGCATTTT.

The chain links TRBV7-2 to TRBJ2-7; 10 bases are a match to TRBD2. This CDR3 is 15 amino acids long. CDR1 is SGHTA and CDR2 is FQGNSA in the germline V gene. The V gene end was trimmed by 5 bases and the J gene end by 2 bases; junction bases not matched to a gene: 6. Here the CDR3 reads CASSPGTSETYEQYF. The CDR3 DNA sequence: TGTGCCAGCAGCCCTGGGACTAGCGAGACCTACGAGCAGTACTTC.

This clonotype appeared a few times. J is TRBJ2-2 and V is TRBV4-3; TRBD2 matches 7 bases. The CDR3 loop spans 16 amino acids. Germline CDR1 reads LGHNA; CDR2 reads YSLEER. With 0 bases clipped from V and 3 bases from J, the junction kept 4 bases outside the gene matches. The CDR3 coding sequence is TGCGCCAGCAGCCAAGATACTAGCGAATACACCGGGGAGCTGTTTTTT. It specifies CASSQDTSEYTGELFF.